This TCR beta chain was sequenced for a study of a mutant IDH1 vaccine in newly diagnosed glioma. Study-level information: Treated individuals were 62.5% male and approximately 38% female, averaging approximately 40 years of age. Study-level findings and limits: Patients mounted vaccine-induced immune responses in 85% to 95% of cases. With respect to changes in top peripheral T cell clonotypes, pseudoprogression seemed unrelated.

With regard to this clone: Its target is not known.

Noted time point: baseline, week 1 (first vaccination visit). The sample's treatment: pre-vaccination baseline after standard-of-care therapy. V was cut by 10 bases and J by 3 bases, with 15 bases left in between. CDR3 length: 13 amino acids. CDR1 and CDR2 from the germline V gene are SNHLY and FYNNEI. Sequencing used immunoSEQ multiplex PCR; TCRdb keeps in-frame clones, though not all of them. The sample carries tens of thousands of clones, roughly 85% recorded once. Sequenced material: PBMCs, taken from a glioma patient treated with radiotherapy, temozolomide or both. This rearrangement joins TRBV2 to TRBJ1-1, with a weak D call TRBD1 (6 bases). This sequence originates from a woman aged 45-60 years with glioma. The CDR3 loop reads CAIWARGHTEAFF. For the CDR3, the DNA is TGTGCCATCTGGGCCAGGGGACACACTGAAGCTTTCTTT.